The entry that follows covers one T cell receptor beta chain sequence. Its target is unknown. A second PCR of about 6 to 11 cycles used a sample-barcoded 5' primer and a J-beta primer mix. TCRdb redid the calling of the 5' RACE reads with MiXCR, one entry per CDR3 protein. The data contain about 780,000 distinct CDR3 sequences, 46% of them singletons. The sample belongs to a study of blood T cells in healthy people across ages. Whole-study findings and limits: Diversity was estimated from one million T cells, and these estimates were considered underestimates.

Germline V gene lookup returns CDR1 DFQATT and CDR2 SNEGSKA (reference sequence). This CDR3 has 16 residues. Source material: blood. The receptor was derived from a man older than 75 in good health. The chain uses TRBV20-1 and TRBJ2-4; D is uncertain. The end of the DNA fits TRBJ2-7 better, so the J call may be wrong. The CDR3 bases are TGCAGTGCTAGAGCGTTAACGGGCGGCCATCTTTACGAGCAGTACTTC. Translation gives CSARALTGGHLYEQYF.